The 22 T cell receptor beta chains reported below all come from one sample, sequenced in a study of OX40 agonist ivuxolimab in advanced cancers. Receptor libraries were prepared by the immunoSEQ multiplex PCR assay. TCRdb obtained this table from immuneACCESS and retained in-frame rearrangements with V and J assigned. These tables miss some clones; where compared with another copy, unresolved V genes account for less than half of the shortfall, and the remainder is unexplained. The sample profile shows about 130,000 clones; over 75% of them were found once. Of the sample, approximately 0.99% is held by the ten largest clones. This sample comprised CD4+ or CD8+ T cells sorted from blood, obtained in a trial of the OX40 agonist ivuxolimab. The receptors originated from an adult with an advanced solid tumor such as melanoma, head and neck, liver or kidney cancer.

The chain joins TRBV7-2 to TRBJ1-4, with 7 bases lining up with TRBD1. CDR3 length: 15 amino acids. CDR1 is SGHTA and CDR2 is FQGNSA in the germline V gene. The V segment lost 3 bases and the J segment 4 bases; nucleotides outside the gene matches: 5. CDR3 in DNA: TGTGCCAGCAGCTTCGACAGGGTTGATAATGAAAAACTGTTTTTT. This codes for CASSFDRVDNEKLFF.

A remark on this clone: One junction end disagrees with the germline gene, perhaps due to a read error. The gene calls are TRBV29-1 and TRBJ2-1, with D uncertain. In germline, CDR1 is SQVTM, CDR2 ANQGSEA. The CDR3 contains 10 residues. The CDR3 DNA sequence: TGCAGCTTTGAAGTTGGTGAGCAGTTCTTC. This encodes CSFEVGEQFF.

The rearrangement links TRBV4-3 to TRBJ2-3; D is perhaps TRBD1 (5 bases). The CDR3 spans 14 residues. The germline V and J ends were trimmed by 0 bases and 4 bases, with 8 bases remaining between them. The germline gives CDR1 LGHNA, CDR2 YSLEER. The CDR3 region has the DNA TGCGCCAGCAGCCAAGATAGGGGTCCAGATACGCAGTATTTT. This sequence encodes CASSQDRGPDTQYF.

The chain couples TRBV25-1 to TRBJ2-1; possible D gene TRBD2, 6 bases. V lost 6 bases and J lost 4, with 16 bases in between. The germline V gene has CDR1 MGHDK and CDR2 SYGVNS. The CDR3 is 15 residues long. The CDR3: CASRTVAVPYNEQFF. DNA for the CDR3: TGTGCCAGCAGGACGGTAGCGGTCCCGTACAATGAGCAGTTCTTC. Combining the CDR3 with reference TRBV25-1 and TRBJ2-1 gives the whole variable domain EADIYQTPRYLVIGTGKKITLECSQTMGHDKMYWYQQDPGMELHLIHYSYGVNSTEKGDLSSESTVSRIRTEHFPLTLESARPSHTSQYLCASRTVAVPYNEQFFGPGTRLTVL.

This chain uses TRBV28 with TRBJ1-2; a weak D match, TRBD1 (5 bases). The germline V gene has CDR1 MDHEN and CDR2 SYDVKM. The ends were cut back, 3 bases at V and 3 bases at J, with 14 bases in the middle. The CDR3 sequence is 15 residues long. CDR3 sequence (DNA): TGTGCCAGCAGTTTGGTTCTAGGACACTACTATGGCTACACCTTC. Translated: CASSLVLGHYYGYTF.

The chain recombines TRBV6-6 with TRBJ2-3; the match to TRBD2 covers 7 bases. Looked up from germline, CDR1 is MNHNY and CDR2 is SVGAGI (reference sequence). V was clipped by 6 bases and J by 2 bases; unmatched bases: 8. The CDR3 sequence is 15 residues long. CDR3 nucleotide sequence: TGTGCCAGCAGGGACAAGACTAGCTACACAGATACGCAGTATTTT. Protein sequence: CASRDKTSYTDTQYF.

This chain links TRBV28 with TRBJ1-1, with D perhaps matching TRBD1 (6 bases). With 6 bases removed from V and 7 bases from J, the gap between germline ends came to 9 bases. The CDR3 is 11 amino acids. Germline V lookup: CDR1 MDHEN, CDR2 SYDVKM. CDR3 protein: CASSRRGEAFF. The CDR3 region has the DNA TGTGCCAGCAGCCGCAGGGGTGAAGCTTTCTTT.

The CDR3 nucleotides read TGTGCCAGCATCCCAGGGGGCTCCTACAATGAGCAGTTCTTC. Translation gives CASIPGGSYNEQFF. The chain links TRBV11-2 to TRBJ2-1; TRBD1 aligns across 7 bases. This CDR3 has 14 residues. Germline CDR1 reads SGHAT; CDR2 reads FQNNGV. V lost 7 bases to trimming and J lost 0 bases; unmatched junction nucleotides: 3.

The V and J genes are TRBV7-2 and TRBJ1-4, with TRBD1 as a possible D gene (5 bases). Trimming removed 7 bases from V and 15 bases from J, with 21 bases in between. CDR1 SGHTA and CDR2 FQGNSA come from the germline V gene. The CDR3 length is 13 residues. The CDR3 DNA follows: TGTGCCAGCACCCTTAACGGGGGAACTAAATTGTTTTTT. Residues: CASTLNGGTKLFF. Combining the CDR3 with reference TRBV7-2 and TRBJ1-4 gives the whole variable domain GAGVSQSPSNKVTEKGKDVELRCDPISGHTALYWYRQSLGQGLEFLIYFQGNSAPDKSGLPSDRFSAERTGGSVSTLTIQRTQQEDSAVYLCASTLNGGTKLFFGSGTQLSVL.

The chain is built from TRBV28 and TRBJ2-3, with unresolved D. Per the germline V gene, CDR1 is MDHEN and CDR2 is SYDVKM. There are 13 residues in the CDR3. V was shortened by 4 bases and J by 12 bases, with 17 bases between the two germline ends. CDR3: CASSYPTGKGQYF. The CDR3 DNA sequence: TGTGCCAGCAGTTATCCGACGGGCAAAGGCCAGTATTTT.

The V gene is TRBV18, the J gene TRBJ2-3; a possible D gene is TRBD1 (5 bases). The CDR3 runs 16 residues. Trimming took 0 bases from V and 1 from J, leaving 11 bases between them. CDR1 is KGHSH, CDR2 LQKENI, per germline. The CDR3 DNA is TGTGCCAGCTCACCACCGAGTCTAGGGGGCACAGATACGCAGTATTTT. Protein: CASSPPSLGGTDTQYF.

The gene calls are TRBV27 and TRBJ2-5; D remains unclear. Germline V CDR1 and CDR2: MNHEY, SMNVEV (reference sequence). Trimming removed 8 bases at V and 2 bases at J, with 12 bases between. CDR3 length equals 13 residues. The CDR3 loop is CASALRRQETQYF. The CDR3 bases are TGTGCCAGCGCCCTTCGCCGGCAAGAGACCCAGTACTTC.

The CDR3 loop is CASSSQGASYNEQFF. The DNA for the CDR3 is TGTGCCAGCAGTTCTCAGGGGGCCTCCTACAATGAGCAGTTCTTC. This sequence joins TRBV27 and TRBJ2-1, with 8 bases lining up with TRBD1. Germline CDR1 MNHEY, CDR2 SMNVEV (reference sequence). This CDR3 has 15 residues. V shed 4 bases and J 0 bases; nucleotides not matched to a gene: 2.

Here the CDR3 reads CASSQGQTRPEAFF. The CDR3 bases are TGTGCCAGCTCCCAAGGACAGACAAGGCCTGAAGCTTTCTTT. V and J are TRBV7-2 and TRBJ1-1; D might be TRBD1 (6 bases). The germline V and J ends were trimmed by 8 bases and 6 bases, with 19 bases remaining between them. Germline V gene data show CDR1 as SGHTA and CDR2 as FQGNSA. The CDR3 has 14 residues.

The chain employs TRBV12-5 and TRBJ2-6; possibly TRBD1 or TRBD2 for D (6 bases each). V was cut by 7 bases and J by 0 bases, with 7 bases left in between. Germline lookup yields CDR1 LGHNT and CDR2 FRNRAP. This CDR3 spans 14 amino acids. CDR3 residues: CASAGASGANVLTF. DNA of the CDR3: TGTGCTAGTGCGGGGGCCTCTGGGGCCAACGTCCTGACTTTC.

The gene calls are TRBV18 and TRBJ1-5; 11 bases agree with TRBD1. CDR1 and CDR2 (germline): KGHSH, LQKENI. This CDR3 contains 15 residues. V gave up 6 bases and J gave up 2 bases; unmatched junction bases: 3. The DNA for the CDR3 is TGTGCCAGCTCTCCGGGACAGGGGGGCAATCAGCCCCAGCATTTT. The encoded protein is CASSPGQGGNQPQHF.

The chain has TRBV6-1 and TRBJ1-5; TRBD1 might be the D (6 bases). Germline V gives CDR1 MNHNS, CDR2 SASEGT. V was trimmed by 4 bases and J by 7 bases, leaving 14 bases between them. This CDR3 is built from 14 residues. The CDR3 here is CASSVGGAGQPQHF. Here the CDR3 DNA reads TGTGCCAGCAGTGTCGGGGGCGCGGGGCAGCCCCAGCATTTT.

The chain joins TRBV11-2 to TRBJ2-2; 7 nucleotides match TRBD1. V lost 7 bases, J lost 7 bases, and 6 bases stayed unmatched. Germline V gene lookup returns CDR1 SGHAT and CDR2 FQNNGV. The CDR3 has 13 residues. The CDR3 DNA reads TGTGCCAGCACGGACAGGCCCAGCGGGGAGCTGTTTTTT. It encodes CASTDRPSGELFF.

This chain links TRBV19 with TRBJ1-5; TRBD1 matches 10 bases. The CDR3 totals 14 residues. V lost 8 bases to trimming and J lost 4 bases; unmatched junction nucleotides: 5. CDR1 is LNHDA, CDR2 SQIVND, per germline (reference sequence). The CDR3 DNA reads as TGTGCCAGTCAACGGACAGGGGGAAATCAGCCCCAGCATTTT. The encoded protein is CASQRTGGNQPQHF.

The chain combines TRBV4-2 with TRBJ2-7; no reliable D call. Trimming took off 0 bases at V and 2 bases at J, with 11 bases between the two ends. The CDR3 has 15 residues. CDR1 is LGHNA and CDR2 is YNFKEQ in the germline V gene. As DNA, the CDR3 is TGTGCCAGCAGCCAAGAGGAAGGAGATACCTACGAGCAGTACTTC. Its protein product is CASSQEEGDTYEQYF.

The V call is TRBV29-1, the J call TRBJ1-2; D is possibly TRBD1 (5 bases). The V gene's germline CDR1 is SQVTM and CDR2 ANQGSEA. The germline V and J ends were trimmed by 4 bases and 8 bases, with 17 bases remaining between them. This CDR3 has 13 amino acids. CDR3 sequence (DNA): TGCAGCGTTGGAGCTAGCAGGGCTGGCGGCTACACCTTC. This encodes CSVGASRAGGYTF.

V usage is TRBV2 and J usage is TRBJ1-2; D may be TRBD1 (5 bases). CDR3 length equals 15 residues. The V gene lost 1 base and the J gene lost 4 bases, with 13 bases spanning the gap. The V gene's germline CDR1 is SNHLY and CDR2 FYNNEI. CDR3 nucleotide sequence: TGTGCCAGCAGTGAAGGGGGAGGGGCCGTCTATGGCTACACCTTC. It codes for CASSEGGGAVYGYTF.